The source of this T cell receptor beta chain is a study of T-cell reconstitution after alpha-beta-depleted transplantation in children. The ends were cut back, 3 bases at V and 0 bases at J, with 12 bases in the middle. The CDR3 runs to 15 residues. Germline V gives CDR1 SGDLS, CDR2 YYNGEE. Construction of the TCRbeta library involved unique molecular identifiers. In TCRdb, the PCR reads were re-called with MiXCR into one record per CDR3 protein. The top ten clones hold 5% to 6% of a sample with some 490,000 distinct CDR3 sequences, approximately 13% of them seen once. The chain is built from TRBV9 and TRBJ1-1, with D possibly matching TRBD1 (5 bases). This receptor was taken from a human donor who donated a stem cell graft to a child with combined immunodeficiency. The input for sequencing was PBMCs from the stem cell graft donor, taken from the stem cell graft. For the CDR3, the DNA is TGTGCCAGCAGCGGGGGGACCGGTATGAACACTGAAGCTTTCTTT. Translating it yields CASSGGTGMNTEAFF.